Shown below are 32 T cell receptor beta chains from a single sample sequenced in a study of cytomegalovirus exposure and HLA in healthy donors. The PCR was carried out with 60 Vbeta primers and 13 Jbeta primers. Profiled with immunoSEQ multiplex PCR; TCRdb holds only in-frame clones, not every one. The sample holds 150,000 to 200,000 clones, approximately 85% seen once. Input material: PBMCs. All receptors come from a woman aged 45-60 years in good health and CMV-seronegative.

The V and J genes are TRBV12-5 and TRBJ2-5; 10 bases align to TRBD2. Germline CDR1 LGHNT, CDR2 FRNRAP. J gave up 2 bases and V 1 base, and 4 bases lay outside the gene matches. The CDR3 totals 16 residues. CDR3 residues: CASGLGLAGLQETQYF. CDR3 sequence (DNA): TGTGCTAGTGGTTTGGGACTAGCGGGTCTTCAAGAGACCCAGTACTTC.

The J gene is TRBJ1-5, the V gene TRBV7-2; 7 nucleotides align to TRBD1. The V gene end was trimmed by 5 bases and the J gene end by 0 bases; junction bases not matched to a gene: 7. Germline V CDR1 and CDR2: SGHTA, FQGNSA. The CDR3 covers 16 residues. CDR3 sequence (DNA): TGTGCCAGCAGCACCCGGACAGGCTATAGCAATCAGCCCCAGCATTTT. Residues: CASSTRTGYSNQPQHF.

The chain couples TRBV11-2 to TRBJ2-5; 9 nucleotides match TRBD2. Judging by the DNA end, TRBJ2-7 fits better; the J call may be wrong. The CDR3 is 15 amino acids. Per the germline V gene, CDR1 is SGHAT and CDR2 is FQNNGV. CDR3 in DNA: TGTGCCAGCAGCCGATCGACTAGCGGCTCCTACGAGCAGTACTTC. Encoded protein: CASSRSTSGSYEQYF.

This chain links TRBV30 with TRBJ2-2; 7 bases fit TRBD2. With 0 bases clipped from V and 6 bases from J, the junction kept 7 bases outside the gene matches. The germline CDR1 and CDR2 sequences are GTSNPN and SVGIG (reference sequence). The CDR3 is 15 residues long. CDR3 sequence reads: CAWSVWRERSGELFF. The CDR3 nucleotides read TGTGCCTGGAGTGTTTGGCGGGAGAGATCCGGGGAGCTGTTTTTT. The complete variable domain, with remaining parts taken from reference TRBV30 and TRBJ2-2, reads SQTIHQWPATLVQPVGSPLSLECTVEGTSNPNLYWYRQAAGRGLQLLFYSVGIGQISSEVPQNLSASRPQDRQFILSSKKLLLSDSGFYLCAWSVWRERSGELFFGEGSRLTVL.

This sequence joins TRBV14 and TRBJ1-1, with D possibly TRBD1 on 5 matching bases. Germline V gives CDR1 SGHDN, CDR2 FVKESK. V was pared by 0 bases and J by 1 base, with 15 bases between. This CDR3 has 17 residues. The CDR3 sequence: CASSQDWAGRSNTEAFF. The CDR3 nucleotides are TGTGCCAGCAGCCAAGATTGGGCGGGACGGTCGAACACTGAAGCTTTCTTT.

V is TRBV10-1 and J is TRBJ2-2; tentative D call: TRBD2 (6 bases). Germline CDR1 and CDR2: WNHNN and SYGVQD (reference sequence). The CDR3 totals 14 residues. The V gene lost 11 bases and the J gene lost 5 bases, with 18 bases spanning the gap. The CDR3 sequence: CASGPGDRTGELFF. For the CDR3, the DNA is TGCGCCTCCGGACCGGGAGATAGGACCGGGGAGCTGTTTTTT.

This chain uses TRBV5-1 with TRBJ1-1; maybe TRBD1 (5 bases). The V end was cut by 0 bases, the J end by 5 bases, with 14 bases between. Germline assignment: CDR1 SGHRS and CDR2 YFSETQ. The CDR3 has 15 amino acids. The DNA for the CDR3 is TGCGCCAGCAGCTTGGGGGCCATGGGGCAAACTGAAGCTTTCTTT. This codes for CASSLGAMGQTEAFF.

In the case of this clone: This likely came from a read error, as a far larger clone is one base away. Different DNA sequences within this sample yield the same CDR3. This sequence joins TRBV4-1 and TRBJ2-3; 8 bases are shared with TRBD2. The germline CDR1 and CDR2 sequences are MGHRA and YSYEKL. J gave up 1 base and V 4 bases, and 4 bases lay outside the gene matches. The CDR3 contains 15 residues. The CDR3 DNA is TGCGCCAGCAGCCCTTCGCGGGAGGGCACAGATACGCAGTATTTT. This translates into CASSPSREGTDTQYF.

V and J are TRBV5-1 and TRBJ2-3; 9 bases map to TRBD2. CDR1 is SGHRS and CDR2 is YFSETQ in the germline V gene. The V segment lost 2 bases and the J segment 6 bases; nucleotides outside the gene matches: 13. The CDR3 totals 17 residues. The CDR3 spells CASSFKGAGGASDTQYF. The DNA of the CDR3 is TGCGCCAGCAGCTTCAAAGGGGCGGGAGGGGCGAGTGATACGCAGTATTTT.

The chain recombines TRBV5-1 with TRBJ2-1; 11 nucleotides match TRBD2. V dropped 1 base and J dropped 9; count of bases not matched to a gene: 6. This CDR3 region has 15 residues. Germline loops: CDR1 SGHRS, CDR2 YFSETQ. For the CDR3, the DNA is TGCGCCAGCAGCTTGCAAGTAGCGGGAGGGCGTGAGCAGTTCTTC. It encodes CASSLQVAGGREQFF.

This sequence joins TRBV5-4 and TRBJ1-2; 8 positions agree with TRBD1. The CDR3 is 14 residues long. Germline-derived CDR1 and CDR2 are SGHNT and YYREEE (reference sequence). Unmatched junction bases numbered 5, after V lost 4 bases and J lost 3 bases. The CDR3 coding sequence is TGTGCCAGCAGCAAGGACAGGGATCACTATGGCTACACCTTC. It yields the protein CASSKDRDHYGYTF.

The chain joins TRBV2 to TRBJ2-7; TRBD2 might be the D (6 bases). Looked up from germline, CDR1 is SNHLY and CDR2 is FYNNEI. With 3 bases removed from V and 3 bases from J, the gap between germline ends came to 12 bases. The length of the CDR3 is 14 residues. DNA for the CDR3: TGTGCCAGCAGTGAGCGGAGGGCAGTCTACGAGCAGTACTTC. The encoded protein is CASSERRAVYEQYF.

The chain carries TRBV28 and TRBJ1-5; no definite D call. This CDR3 is built from 14 residues. Trimming removed 6 bases at V and 0 bases at J, with 9 bases between. CDR1 and CDR2 (germline): MDHEN, SYDVKM. Here the CDR3 reads CASRPISSNQPQHF. CDR3 DNA: TGTGCCAGCAGACCAATTAGTAGCAATCAGCCCCAGCATTTT.

This clone was seen only once. The chain is built from TRBV5-1 and TRBJ2-1, with D perhaps TRBD2 (6 bases). In germline, CDR1 is SGHRS, CDR2 YFSETQ. V was shortened by 5 bases and J by 4 bases, with 22 bases between the two germline ends. The CDR3 contains 17 residues. The DNA of the CDR3 is TGCGCCAGCAGGATGACCCTCGGGCAGCGGGCGTACAATGAGCAGTTCTTC. As protein: CASRMTLGQRAYNEQFF.

V and J are TRBV30 and TRBJ1-5; a possible D gene is TRBD1 (6 bases). Between the trimmed V and J ends, which lost 4 bases and 4 bases, there was a span of 8 bases. CDR1 GTSNPN and CDR2 SVGIG come from the germline V gene (reference sequence). The CDR3 runs 12 residues. CDR3 residues: CAWNRDNQPQHF. CDR3 bases: TGTGCCTGGAACAGGGATAATCAGCCCCAGCATTTT.

The CDR3 DNA is TGTGCCAGCAGTACAAATCAGGGGAACACTGAAGCTTTCTTT. It specifies CASSTNQGNTEAFF. This chain connects TRBV6-1 to TRBJ1-1; D might be TRBD1 (5 bases). Trimming shortened V by 5 bases and J by 1 base, and 11 bases separated the two germline ends. The CDR3 totals 14 residues. Germline loops: CDR1 MNHNS, CDR2 SASEGT.

Of note for this clone: Mismatch with germline at one junction end may stem from a read error. V gene TRBV20-1 combines with J gene TRBJ2-3, with D tentatively TRBD2 (5 bases). The V gene's germline CDR1 is DFQATT and CDR2 SNEGSKA (reference sequence). The CDR3 consists of 10 residues. The CDR3 spells CSAVGIGVHF. The CDR3 DNA follows: TGCAGTGCTGTGGGGATCGGGGTGCATTTT.

V usage is TRBV19 and J usage is TRBJ2-7; 9 nucleotides line up with TRBD2. The V segment lost 0 bases and the J segment 0 bases; nucleotides outside the gene matches: 6. CDR3 length: 17 residues. From germline, CDR1 is LNHDA and CDR2 SQIVND (reference sequence). The CDR3 is CASSIEPSGRRSYEQYF. The CDR3 DNA is TGTGCCAGTAGTATAGAACCGAGCGGGAGGCGCTCCTACGAGCAGTACTTC. The full variable domain, in which reference TRBV19 and TRBJ2-7 provide the parts outside the CDR3, is DGGITQSPKYLFRKEGQNVTLSCEQNLNHDAMYWYRQDPGQGLRLIYYSQIVNDFQKGDIAEGYSVSREKKESFPLTVTSAQKNPTAFYLCASSIEPSGRRSYEQYFGPGTRLTVT.

V is TRBV30 and J is TRBJ1-1; D is possibly TRBD1 (5 bases). The V and J ends lost 6 bases and 4 bases respectively, with 9 bases between them. In germline, CDR1 is GTSNPN, CDR2 SVGIG (reference sequence). This CDR3 region has 11 residues. CDR3 region: CACSRVTEAFF. Here the CDR3 DNA reads TGTGCCTGCAGCAGGGTCACTGAAGCTTTCTTT.

This clone occurred a few times. CDR3 sequence: CASSDSGSPTYEQYF. The CDR3 DNA follows: TGTGCCAGTAGCGATAGCGGGAGTCCTACCTACGAGCAGTACTTC. The rearrangement uses TRBV19 and TRBJ2-7; 9 bases line up with TRBD2. The germline V gene has CDR1 LNHDA and CDR2 SQIVND (reference sequence). J gave up 2 bases and V 6 bases, and 8 bases lay outside the gene matches. The CDR3 sequence is 15 residues long.

The chain recombines TRBV23-1 with TRBJ1-1; D ambiguous. TRBV23-1 counts as an open reading frame of uncertain function. Deletions cut 0 bases from V and 4 bases from J, with 3 bases between. This CDR3 is built from 12 residues. CDR3 amino acids: CASSQSLTEAFF. CDR3 nucleotide sequence: TGCGCCAGCAGTCAATCCCTCACTGAAGCTTTCTTT.

The chain links TRBV7-2 to TRBJ1-5, with TRBD1 identical over 7 bases. The junction had 6 bases not matched to a gene; V was cut back by 5 bases and J by 2 bases. CDR1 and CDR2 from the germline V gene are SGHTA and FQGNSA. The length of the CDR3 is 15 residues. Written as DNA, the CDR3 is TGTGCCAGCAGCCTCCAGGGGGTCGGCAATCAGCCCCAGCATTTT. Translated, it gives CASSLQGVGNQPQHF.

This clone was detected only a few times. V and J are TRBV4-2 and TRBJ2-1; weak D call: TRBD2 (5 bases). Germline CDR1 LGHNA, CDR2 YNFKEQ. CDR3 length: 16 amino acids. V was clipped by 0 bases and J by 2 bases, with 11 bases between them. CDR3 nucleotide sequence: TGTGCCAGCAGCCAAGACGGGGTAGAACCCTACAATGAGCAGTTCTTC. It translates to CASSQDGVEPYNEQFF.

The rearrangement links TRBV10-2 to TRBJ2-3; 11 nucleotides match TRBD1. CDR1 and CDR2 from the germline V gene are WSHSY and SAAADI. This CDR3 is built from 15 residues. Unmatched junction bases numbered 6, after V lost 6 bases and J lost 4 bases. CDR3 nucleotides: TGCGCCAGCAGCCCCGGGACAGGGGGACCAGATACGCAGTATTTT. Protein sequence: CASSPGTGGPDTQYF.

The V gene is TRBV4-1, the J gene TRBJ1-6; D is perhaps TRBD1 (5 bases). CDR1 is MGHRA, CDR2 YSYEKL, per germline. This CDR3 spans 16 amino acids. V dropped 0 bases and J dropped 10 bases, with 16 bases sitting between them. CDR3 region: CASSQEGAGLESPLHF. The CDR3 coding sequence is TGCGCCAGCAGCCAAGAAGGGGCAGGGCTCGAATCACCCCTCCACTTT.

The chain couples TRBV7-8 to TRBJ2-7; 7 bases fit TRBD2. The ends lost 5 bases at V and 0 bases at J; junction bases unmatched: 10. The CDR3 has 16 amino acids. CDR1 is SGHVS and CDR2 is FQNEAQ in the germline V gene. CDR3 DNA: TGTGCCAGCAGCGCGAGCGGGACGGTTAGCTCCTACGAGCAGTACTTC. This codes for CASSASGTVSSYEQYF.

CDR3 bases: TGTGCCAGTAGTATAGATCCTCGCCACCAAACAGGGAACACTGAAGCTTTCTTT. Amino acid sequence: CASSIDPRHQTGNTEAFF. The chain couples TRBV19 to TRBJ1-1; TRBD1 is a possible D gene (5 bases). The CDR3 consists of 18 residues. The V end was cut by 0 bases, the J end by 1 base, with 18 bases between. The V gene's germline CDR1 is LNHDA and CDR2 SQIVND (reference sequence). Looking up the rest from reference TRBV19 and TRBJ1-1 gives the full variable domain: DGGITQSPKYLFRKEGQNVTLSCEQNLNHDAMYWYRQDPGQGLRLIYYSQIVNDFQKGDIAEGYSVSREKKESFPLTVTSAQKNPTAFYLCASSIDPRHQTGNTEAFFGQGTRLTVV.

J is TRBJ2-1 and V is TRBV7-3, with TRBD2 identical over 9 bases. J gave up 5 bases and V 3 bases, and 2 bases lay outside the gene matches. Germline values: CDR1 SGHTA, CDR2 FQGTGA. The CDR3 runs to 14 residues. CDR3 nucleotide sequence: TGTGCCAGCAGCTTGGGACTAGCCGACAATGAGCAGTTCTTC. Amino acids: CASSLGLADNEQFF.

The chain combines TRBV7-2 with TRBJ2-1; 9 bases match TRBD2. Trimming at V came to 4 bases and at J to 0 bases, leaving 13 bases not matched to a gene. CDR3 size: 19 residues. CDR1 and CDR2 (germline): SGHTA, FQGNSA. The CDR3 DNA reads TGTGCCAGCAGCTCCGGTTTTAGCGGGAGCTTTGGCTCCTACAATGAGCAGTTCTTC. It translates to CASSSGFSGSFGSYNEQFF. The full variable domain, with the rest looked up from reference TRBV7-2 and TRBJ2-1, is GAGVSQSPSNKVTEKGKDVELRCDPISGHTALYWYRQSLGQGLEFLIYFQGNSAPDKSGLPSDRFSAERTGGSVSTLTIQRTQQEDSAVYLCASSSGFSGSFGSYNEQFFGPGTRLTVL.

This clone was seen just once. The rearrangement links TRBV6-5 to TRBJ2-5; maybe TRBD1 (7 bases). Judging by the DNA end, TRBJ2-7 fits better; the J call may be wrong. There are 15 residues in the CDR3. Germline assignment: CDR1 MNHEY and CDR2 SVGAGI. CDR3 amino acids: CASSGPRGRQSEQYF. CDR3 sequence (DNA): TGTGCCAGCAGTGGGCCCAGGGGGAGGCAAAGCGAGCAGTACTTC.

Only one count was recorded for this clone. The rearrangement uses TRBV6-5 and TRBJ2-7, with D perhaps matching TRBD1 (5 bases). The V end was cut by 2 bases, the J end by 1 base, with 9 bases between. Per the germline V gene, CDR1 is MNHEY and CDR2 is SVGAGI. This CDR3 comprises 14 residues. CDR3 DNA: TGTGCCAGCAGTTACAGGGGATCTTCCTACGAGCAGTACTTC. It encodes CASSYRGSSYEQYF.

This chain connects TRBV7-6 to TRBJ2-5; 11 bases agree with TRBD2. CDR1 and CDR2 from the germline V gene are SGHVS and FNYEAQ. The CDR3 loop spans 18 amino acids. The V gene end was trimmed by 1 base and the J gene end by 5 bases; junction bases not matched to a gene: 12. Here the CDR3 DNA reads TGTGCCAGCAGCTTAGAGGCCGGGCTAGCGGGAGGCAGGGAGACCCAGTACTTC. This codes for CASSLEAGLAGGRETQYF.